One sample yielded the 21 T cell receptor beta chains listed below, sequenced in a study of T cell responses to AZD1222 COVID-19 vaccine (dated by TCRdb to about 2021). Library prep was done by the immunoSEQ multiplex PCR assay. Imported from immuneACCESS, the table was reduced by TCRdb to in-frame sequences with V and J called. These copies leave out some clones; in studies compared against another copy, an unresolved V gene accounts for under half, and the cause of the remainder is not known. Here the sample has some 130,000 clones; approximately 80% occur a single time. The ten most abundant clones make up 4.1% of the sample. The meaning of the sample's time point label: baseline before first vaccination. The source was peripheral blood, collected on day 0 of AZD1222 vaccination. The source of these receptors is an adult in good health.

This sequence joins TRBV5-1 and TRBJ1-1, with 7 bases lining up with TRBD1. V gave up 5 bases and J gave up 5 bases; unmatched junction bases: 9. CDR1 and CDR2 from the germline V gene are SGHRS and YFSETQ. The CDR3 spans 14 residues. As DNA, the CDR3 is TGCGCCAGCAGTTATAGGGGGCGCGTTACTGAAGCTTTCTTT. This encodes CASSYRGRVTEAFF.

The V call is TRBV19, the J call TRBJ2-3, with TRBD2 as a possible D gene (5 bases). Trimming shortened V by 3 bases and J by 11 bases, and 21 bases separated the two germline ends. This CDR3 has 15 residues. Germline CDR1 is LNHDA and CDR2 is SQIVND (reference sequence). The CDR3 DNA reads TGTGCCAGTAGTATCACTAGTCGCCAGCGAGCAATGCAGTATTTT. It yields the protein CASSITSRQRAMQYF.

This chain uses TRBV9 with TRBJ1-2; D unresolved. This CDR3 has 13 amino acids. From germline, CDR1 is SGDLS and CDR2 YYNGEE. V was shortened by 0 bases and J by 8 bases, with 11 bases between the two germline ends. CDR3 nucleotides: TGTGCCAGCAGCGTAGAGGGTATGATGGGCTACACCTTC. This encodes CASSVEGMMGYTF.

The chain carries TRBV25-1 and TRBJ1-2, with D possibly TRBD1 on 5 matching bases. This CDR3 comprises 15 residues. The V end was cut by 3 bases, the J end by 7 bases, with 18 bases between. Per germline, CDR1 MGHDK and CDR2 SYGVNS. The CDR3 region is CASSDRGWGPGGYTF. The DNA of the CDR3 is TGTGCCAGCAGTGACCGGGGGTGGGGTCCTGGTGGCTACACCTTC.

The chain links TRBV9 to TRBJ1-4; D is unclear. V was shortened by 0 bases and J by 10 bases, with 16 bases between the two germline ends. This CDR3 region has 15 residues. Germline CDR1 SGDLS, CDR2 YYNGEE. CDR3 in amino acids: CASSVGSIYPLKLFF. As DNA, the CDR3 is TGTGCCAGCAGCGTAGGTTCGATCTACCCGCTAAAACTGTTTTTT.

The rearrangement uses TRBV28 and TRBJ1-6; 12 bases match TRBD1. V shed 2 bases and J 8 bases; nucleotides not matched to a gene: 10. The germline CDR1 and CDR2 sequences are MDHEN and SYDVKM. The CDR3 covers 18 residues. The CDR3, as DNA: TGTGCCAGCAGTTTACCACATCGGGGACAGGGGGCGGATTCACCCCTCCACTTT. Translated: CASSLPHRGQGADSPLHF.

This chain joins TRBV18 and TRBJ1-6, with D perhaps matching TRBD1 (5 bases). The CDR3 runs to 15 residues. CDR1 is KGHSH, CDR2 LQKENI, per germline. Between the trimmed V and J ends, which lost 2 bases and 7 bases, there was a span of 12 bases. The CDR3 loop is CASSPGKGHNSPLHF. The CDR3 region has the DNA TGTGCCAGCTCACCAGGGAAGGGGCACAATTCACCCCTCCACTTT.

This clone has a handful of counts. CDR3 sequence reads: CASSFTGYPHTEAFF. In DNA form, the CDR3 reads TGCGCCAGCAGCTTCACAGGGTACCCTCACACTGAAGCTTTCTTT. The chain has TRBV5-1 and TRBJ1-1; perhaps TRBD1 as D (6 bases). V dropped 2 bases and J dropped 3 bases, with 14 bases sitting between them. The CDR3 runs to 15 residues. CDR1 is SGHRS, CDR2 YFSETQ, per germline.

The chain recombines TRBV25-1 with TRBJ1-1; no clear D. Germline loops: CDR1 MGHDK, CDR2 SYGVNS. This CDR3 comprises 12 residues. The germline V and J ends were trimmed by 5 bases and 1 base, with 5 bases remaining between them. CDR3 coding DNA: TGTGCCAGCAGTACCCGGAACACTGAAGCTTTCTTT. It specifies CASSTRNTEAFF.

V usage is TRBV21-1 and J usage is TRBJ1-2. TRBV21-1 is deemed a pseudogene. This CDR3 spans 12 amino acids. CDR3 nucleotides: TGTGCCAGCAGCAAAGCCCTCGGTTTCCTAATTTTC. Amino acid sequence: CASSKALGFLIF.

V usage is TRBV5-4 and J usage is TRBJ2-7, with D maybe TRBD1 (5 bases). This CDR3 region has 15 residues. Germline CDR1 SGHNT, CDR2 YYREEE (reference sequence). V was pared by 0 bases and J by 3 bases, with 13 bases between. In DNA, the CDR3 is TGTGCCAGCAGCTTGGGCGGACAAACGAACTACGAGCAGTACTTC. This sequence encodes CASSLGGQTNYEQYF.

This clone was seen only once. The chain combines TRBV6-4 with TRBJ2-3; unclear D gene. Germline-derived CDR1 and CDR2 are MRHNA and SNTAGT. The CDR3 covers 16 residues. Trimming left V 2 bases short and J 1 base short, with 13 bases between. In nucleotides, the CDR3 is TGTGCCAGCAGTGACGATACACTCCCGGGCACAGATACGCAGTATTTT. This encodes CASSDDTLPGTDTQYF.

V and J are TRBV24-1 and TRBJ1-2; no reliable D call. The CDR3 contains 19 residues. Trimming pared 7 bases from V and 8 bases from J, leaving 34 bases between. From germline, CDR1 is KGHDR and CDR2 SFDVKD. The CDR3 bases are TGTGCCACCAGGGTAGGTGGCCCCGCCACCCCTCCCCCACTATACGGCTACACCTTC. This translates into CATRVGGPATPPPLYGYTF.

CDR3 loop: CASNSGTGNNYGYTF. As DNA, the CDR3 is TGTGCCAGCAACTCCGGGACAGGGAACAACTATGGCTACACCTTC. The chain has TRBV2 and TRBJ1-2, with 9 positions matching TRBD1. After removal of 7 bases from V and 2 bases from J, the junction contained 8 bases not matched to a gene. This CDR3 spans 15 amino acids. CDR1 SNHLY and CDR2 FYNNEI come from the germline V gene.

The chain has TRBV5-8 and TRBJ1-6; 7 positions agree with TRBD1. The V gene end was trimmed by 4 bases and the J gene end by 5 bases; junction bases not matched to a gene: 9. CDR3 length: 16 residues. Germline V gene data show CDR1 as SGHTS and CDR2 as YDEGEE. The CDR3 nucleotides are TGTGCCAGCAGCGGGGTGGACAGGAAGAATAATTCACCCCTCCACTTT. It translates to CASSGVDRKNNSPLHF. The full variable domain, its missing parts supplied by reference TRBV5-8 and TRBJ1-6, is EAGVTQSPTHLIKTRGQQATLRCSPISGHTSVYWYQQALGLGLQFLLWYDEGEERNRGNFPPRFSGRQFPNYSSELNVNALELEDSALYLCASSGVDRKNNSPLHFGNGTRLTVT.

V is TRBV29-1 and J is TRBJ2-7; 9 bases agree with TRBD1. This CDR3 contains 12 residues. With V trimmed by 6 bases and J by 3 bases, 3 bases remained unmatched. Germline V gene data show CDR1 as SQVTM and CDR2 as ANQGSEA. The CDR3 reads CSVQGQGYEQYF. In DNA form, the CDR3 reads TGCAGCGTCCAGGGACAGGGCTACGAGCAGTACTTC.

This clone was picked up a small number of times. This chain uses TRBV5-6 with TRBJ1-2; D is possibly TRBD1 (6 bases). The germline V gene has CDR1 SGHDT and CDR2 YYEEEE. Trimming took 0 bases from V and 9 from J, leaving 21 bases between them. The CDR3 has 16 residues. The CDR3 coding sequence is TGTGCCAGCAGCTTGGCTTTTACAGGGAAGGGTAATAGCTACACCTTC. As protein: CASSLAFTGKGNSYTF.

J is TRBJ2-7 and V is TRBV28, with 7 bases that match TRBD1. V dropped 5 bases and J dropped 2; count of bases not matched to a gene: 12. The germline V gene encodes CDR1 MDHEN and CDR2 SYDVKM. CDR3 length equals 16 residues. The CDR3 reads CASSPLPGTATYEQYF. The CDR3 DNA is TGTGCCAGCAGTCCCCTTCCCGGGACAGCAACCTACGAGCAGTACTTC.

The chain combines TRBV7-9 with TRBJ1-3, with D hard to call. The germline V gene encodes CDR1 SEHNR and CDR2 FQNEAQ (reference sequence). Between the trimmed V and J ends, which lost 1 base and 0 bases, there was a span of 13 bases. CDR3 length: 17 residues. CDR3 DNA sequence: TGTGCCAGCAGCTTAGAAAAGGGATCCCTCTCTGGAAACACCATATATTTT. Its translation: CASSLEKGSLSGNTIYF.

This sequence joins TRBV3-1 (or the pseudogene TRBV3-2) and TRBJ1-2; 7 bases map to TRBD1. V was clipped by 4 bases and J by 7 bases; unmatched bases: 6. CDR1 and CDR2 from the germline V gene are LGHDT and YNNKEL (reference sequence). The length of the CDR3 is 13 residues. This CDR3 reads CASSPGTVPGYTF. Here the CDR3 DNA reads TGTGCCAGCAGCCCGGGGACAGTCCCTGGCTACACCTTC.

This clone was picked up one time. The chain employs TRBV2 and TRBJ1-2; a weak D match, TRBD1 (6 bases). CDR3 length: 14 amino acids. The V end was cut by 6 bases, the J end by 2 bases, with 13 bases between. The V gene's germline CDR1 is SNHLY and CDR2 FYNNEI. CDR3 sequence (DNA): TGTGCCAGCAGCCGGGACAATTTGAACTATGGCTACACCTTC. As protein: CASSRDNLNYGYTF.